A single sample is the source of the 20 T cell receptor beta chains below, sequenced in a study of graft-versus-host responses after intestinal transplantation. These TCRs' antigens remain unknown. Sequencing used immunoSEQ multiplex PCR; TCRdb keeps in-frame clones, though not all of them. Of 80,000 to 100,000 clones in the sample, roughly nine tenths were seen once. This material consisted of unstimulated CD4+ T cells sorted from spleen or lymph node cells, taken before intestinal transplant. The receptors derive from a human donor who received an intestinal transplant.

J is TRBJ1-6 and V is TRBV28; D may be TRBD1 (5 bases). V was shortened by 5 bases and J by 0 bases, with 11 bases between the two germline ends. CDR1 and CDR2 (germline): MDHEN, SYDVKM. The CDR3 has 16 residues. CDR3 amino acids: CASSDSLSSYNSPLHF. CDR3 sequence (DNA): TGTGCCAGCAGTGACAGTTTGAGCTCCTATAATTCACCCCTCCACTTT.

The chain couples TRBV5-1 to TRBJ2-7, with 9 bases fitting TRBD2. CDR3 length: 14 amino acids. V was pared by 4 bases and J by 5 bases, with 7 bases of the junction left unmatched. Germline CDR1 reads SGHRS; CDR2 reads YFSETQ. CDR3: CASSIAGGRDEQYF. Here the CDR3 DNA reads TGCGCCAGCAGCATCGCGGGGGGGCGCGACGAGCAGTACTTC.

This chain's CDR3 is CASSGVGSSYNEQFF. In nucleotides, the CDR3 is TGTGCCAGCAGTGGTGTCGGGAGCTCCTACAATGAGCAGTTCTTC. The chain links TRBV2 to TRBJ2-1; TRBD2 might be the D (6 bases). The V and J ends lost 4 bases and 0 bases respectively, with 10 bases between them. The length of the CDR3 is 15 residues. CDR1 SNHLY and CDR2 FYNNEI come from the germline V gene.

This chain connects TRBV11-2 to TRBJ1-1; TRBD1 matches 7 bases. After removal of 6 bases from V and 7 bases from J, the junction contained 5 bases not matched to a gene. Germline values: CDR1 SGHAT, CDR2 FQNNGV. The CDR3 extends over 12 amino acids. The CDR3 region has the DNA TGTGCCAGCAGTTCACAGGGGATTGAAGCTTTCTTT. Translating gives CASSSQGIEAFF.

The chain combines TRBV9 with TRBJ2-3, with 9 bases aligning to TRBD2. This CDR3 contains 19 residues. The germline V gene has CDR1 SGDLS and CDR2 YYNGEE. After removal of 1 base from V and 7 bases from J, the junction contained 19 bases not matched to a gene. The CDR3 DNA follows: TGTGCCAGCAGCGTAATCCCCTCAGGGGTAGCGGGAGTGGCAAATACGCAGTATTTT. As protein: CASSVIPSGVAGVANTQYF. Combining the CDR3 with reference TRBV9 and TRBJ2-3 gives the whole variable domain DSGVTQTPKHLITATGQRVTLRCSPRSGDLSVYWYQQSLDQGLQFLIQYYNGEERAKGNILERFSAQQFPDLHSELNLSSLELGDSALYFCASSVIPSGVAGVANTQYFGPGTRLTVL.

The V call is TRBV10-1, the J call TRBJ2-3; unclear D gene. Trimming took 3 bases from V and 2 from J, leaving 9 bases between them. The CDR3 spans 14 residues. Germline V gene sequence: CDR1 WNHNN, CDR2 SYGVQD (reference sequence). CDR3: CASSENILTDTQYF. For the CDR3, the DNA is TGCGCCAGCAGTGAAAACATCCTCACAGATACGCAGTATTTT.

The chain carries TRBV6-6 and TRBJ1-2; tentative D call: TRBD1 (5 bases). CDR3 size: 13 residues. Germline V lookup: CDR1 MNHNY, CDR2 SVGAGI (reference sequence). Between the trimmed V and J ends, which lost 7 bases and 0 bases, there was a span of 9 bases. The CDR3 sequence: CASTNRTNYGYTF. CDR3 nucleotide sequence: TGTGCCAGCACCAACAGGACTAACTATGGCTACACCTTC.

This chain links TRBV27 with TRBJ2-3; D possibly corresponds to TRBD1 (5 bases). The CDR3 has 12 amino acids. Germline-derived CDR1 and CDR2 are MNHEY and SMNVEV (reference sequence). V lost 3 bases, J lost 7 bases, and 8 bases lay in between. The CDR3 DNA reads TGTGCCAGCAGTTTGCAGGGAAATACGCAGTATTTT. Translated, it gives CASSLQGNTQYF.

The genes are TRBV7-6 and TRBJ2-5, with a tentative D call TRBD2 (6 bases). Trimming removed 5 bases from V and 1 base from J, with 17 bases in between. Germline CDR1 is SGHVS and CDR2 is FNYEAQ. The CDR3 consists of 16 residues. The CDR3 coding sequence is TGTGCCAGCAGCCAGCCCACGGGAGTTATCCAAGAGACCCAGTACTTC. Protein sequence: CASSQPTGVIQETQYF.

This clone showed up just a few times. V usage is TRBV5-4 and J usage is TRBJ1-2, with 7 positions matching TRBD1. This CDR3 comprises 16 residues. CDR1 is SGHNT and CDR2 is YYREEE in the germline V gene (reference sequence). Germline trimming cut 2 bases from V and 0 bases from J; bases unmatched to any gene: 7. The CDR3 protein is CASSLGTANSNYGYTF. CDR3 in DNA: TGTGCCAGCAGCTTAGGGACAGCAAATTCTAACTATGGCTACACCTTC.

The genes are TRBV15 and TRBJ1-1; D may be TRBD1 (5 bases). Germline V gene data show CDR1 as LNHNV and CDR2 as YYDKDF (reference sequence). The CDR3 has 15 amino acids. The V end was cut by 3 bases, the J end by 0 bases, with 11 bases between. The CDR3 region is CATSRQGGVNTEAFF. DNA for the CDR3: TGTGCCACCAGCAGGCAGGGCGGGGTGAACACTGAAGCTTTCTTT.

The V call is TRBV29-1, the J call TRBJ1-1; D is ambiguous. The CDR3 extends over 10 amino acids. The germline CDR1 and CDR2 sequences are SQVTM and ANQGSEA. Trimming took off 4 bases at V and 8 bases at J, with 8 bases between the two ends. The CDR3 DNA follows: TGCAGCGTTGCTGGCAGGGAAGCTTTCTTT. This gives the protein CSVAGREAFF.

This chain connects TRBV10-2 to TRBJ2-2; a weak D match, TRBD2 (5 bases). CDR3 length: 16 amino acids. From germline, CDR1 is WSHSY and CDR2 SAAADI. The germline V and J ends were trimmed by 6 bases and 4 bases, with 18 bases remaining between them. In DNA form, the CDR3 reads TGCGCCAGCAGCATGACTACTGGGCAGTTCACCGGGGAGCTGTTTTTT. Translating it yields CASSMTTGQFTGELFF.

A single count supports this clone. The chain has TRBV19 and TRBJ1-6; 7 nucleotides agree with TRBD1. The CDR3 extends over 15 amino acids. V gave up 5 bases and J gave up 4 bases; unmatched junction bases: 5. The germline V gene has CDR1 LNHDA and CDR2 SQIVND (reference sequence). The DNA for the CDR3 is TGTGCCAGTAGTGATAGGGGGCCGTATAATTCACCCCTCCACTTT. This sequence encodes CASSDRGPYNSPLHF.

The chain links TRBV5-1 to TRBJ2-5, with D unclear. The V end lost 0 bases, the J end lost 2 bases, and 5 bases lay between the germline ends. This CDR3 is 13 amino acids long. Per the germline V gene, CDR1 is SGHRS and CDR2 is YFSETQ. This chain's CDR3 is CASSLGQQETQYF. The CDR3 coding sequence is TGCGCCAGCAGCTTGGGGCAGCAAGAGACCCAGTACTTC. The full variable domain, its missing parts supplied by reference TRBV5-1 and TRBJ2-5, is KAGVTQTPRYLIKTRGQQVTLSCSPISGHRSVSWYQQTPGQGLQFLFEYFSETQRNKGNFPGRFSGRQFSNSRSEMNVSTLELGDSALYLCASSLGQQETQYFGPGTRLLVL.

This chain links TRBV30 with TRBJ1-2; TRBD1 matches 7 bases. Germline CDR1 is GTSNPN and CDR2 is SVGIG (reference sequence). Unmatched junction bases numbered 7, after V lost 2 bases and J lost 4 bases. This CDR3 contains 14 residues. The DNA of the CDR3 is TGTGCCTGGAGTCCGACAGGGATTGGCTATGGCTACACCTTC. This sequence encodes CAWSPTGIGYGYTF.

The chain couples TRBV5-1 to TRBJ2-3; D is ambiguous. The V end was cut by 0 bases, the J end by 6 bases, with 11 bases between. Germline CDR1 and CDR2: SGHRS and YFSETQ. The length of the CDR3 is 14 residues. The CDR3 sequence is CASSLGLVIDTQYF. CDR3 bases: TGCGCCAGCAGCTTGGGTCTCGTAATCGATACGCAGTATTTT.

The chain has TRBV27 and TRBJ1-5, with a possible D match to TRBD1 (5 bases). In germline, CDR1 is MNHEY, CDR2 SMNVEV (reference sequence). V lost 11 bases, J lost 6 bases, and 14 bases lay in between. The CDR3 extends over 12 amino acids. In nucleotides, the CDR3 is TGTGCCCACGGGGGTGGGCGTCAGCCCCAGCATTTT. Its protein product is CAHGGGRQPQHF.

This clone is a singleton in its sample. V gene TRBV30 combines with J gene TRBJ1-2; D gene uncertain. The germline gives CDR1 GTSNPN, CDR2 SVGIG (reference sequence). The CDR3 length is 12 residues. V was trimmed by 2 bases and J by 7 bases, leaving 11 bases between them. The CDR3, as DNA: TGTGCCTGGAGTTCCTCCGGGGTTGGCTACACCTTC. Protein sequence: CAWSSSGVGYTF.

The chain uses TRBV10-1 and TRBJ2-3; a weak D match, TRBD1 (6 bases). Looked up from germline, CDR1 is WNHNN and CDR2 is SYGVQD (reference sequence). This CDR3 has 14 amino acids. The V end was cut by 5 bases, the J end by 2 bases, with 11 bases between. The CDR3 spells CASSPGHATDTQYF. Written as DNA, the CDR3 is TGCGCCAGCAGTCCGGGACACGCCACAGATACGCAGTATTTT.